These 5 T cell receptor beta chains share one sample of origin, sequenced in a study of blood T cell repertoires in COVID-19. Profiled with immunoSEQ multiplex PCR; TCRdb holds only in-frame clones, not every one. The table includes some 50,000 clones, about 84% detected once. Source material: peripheral blood. The origin of the receptors is a human donor in a cohort sampled during active COVID-19.

The chain couples TRBV5-1 to TRBJ1-1, with D maybe TRBD1 (5 bases). V was trimmed by 1 base and J by 4 bases, leaving 8 bases between them. There are 13 residues in the CDR3. Germline-derived CDR1 and CDR2 are SGHRS and YFSETQ. CDR3 loop: CASSLRGGTEAFF. The CDR3 region has the DNA TGCGCCAGCAGCTTGCGCGGGGGCACTGAAGCTTTCTTT.

This clone was recorded only once. This chain links TRBV29-1 with TRBJ2-4; possible D gene TRBD1, 8 bases. The CDR3 runs 12 residues. Trimming shortened V by 5 bases and J by 8 bases, and 13 bases separated the two germline ends. Germline V gene data show CDR1 as SQVTM and CDR2 as ANQGSEA. CDR3 sequence reads: CSVYRGGYIQYF. The DNA of the CDR3 is TGCAGCGTTTACAGGGGGGGATACATTCAGTACTTC.

This clone came up a few times. V is TRBV7-9 and J is TRBJ2-7; a weak D match, TRBD1 (6 bases). The V end was cut by 5 bases, the J end by 2 bases, with 16 bases between. CDR1 and CDR2 from the germline V gene are SEHNR and FQNEAQ (reference sequence). This CDR3 is built from 15 residues. CDR3: CASSTGQTETYEQYF. As DNA, the CDR3 is TGTGCCAGCAGCACTGGACAGACAGAGACCTACGAGCAGTACTTC.

The V gene is TRBV12-3 or TRBV12-4, the J gene TRBJ2-2; tentative D call: TRBD1 (5 bases). Trimming shortened V by 5 bases and J by 6 bases, and 7 bases separated the two germline ends. The CDR3 is made up of 12 amino acids. CDR3 loop: CASSVTAGELFF. The CDR3 nucleotides read TGTGCCAGCAGTGTGACAGCCGGGGAGCTGTTTTTT.

This clone was observed a few times. The chain uses TRBV5-1 and TRBJ2-7; maybe TRBD1 (6 bases). V was trimmed by 6 bases and J by 6 bases, leaving 13 bases between them. The V gene's germline CDR1 is SGHRS and CDR2 YFSETQ. The CDR3 is 12 amino acids. The CDR3 loop is CASIIQGPEQYF. In nucleotides, the CDR3 is TGCGCCAGCATCATACAGGGCCCCGAGCAGTACTTC.